This passage covers 30 T cell receptor beta chains from one sample sequenced in a study of early T cells in non-severe SARS-CoV-2 infection. TCRdb analysed the 5' RACE reads with MiXCR anew, one entry per CDR3 protein. This sample yields 25,000 to 35,000 distinct CDR3 sequences, of which 6.6% are seen a single time; less than 3% belongs to the top ten. Sequencing was performed on whole blood. All receptors come from an adult who was a healthcare worker with PCR-confirmed SARS-CoV-2 infection or an uninfected control (not recorded which).

This clonotype was detected many times. V is TRBV2 and J is TRBJ2-7; 7 bases fit TRBD1. This CDR3 is built from 14 residues. V shed 3 bases and J 3 bases; nucleotides not matched to a gene: 5. Germline loops: CDR1 SNHLY, CDR2 FYNNEI. The CDR3 region is CASSDFDRDYEQYF. CDR3 bases: TGTGCCAGCAGTGATTTCGACAGGGACTACGAGCAGTACTTC.

At least ten counts were recorded for this clonotype. V gene TRBV29-1 combines with J gene TRBJ1-3; unclear D gene. V was clipped by 7 bases and J by 2 bases, with 9 bases between them. The CDR3 has 12 amino acids. Germline V CDR1 and CDR2: SQVTM, ANQGSEA. CDR3 protein: CSGRGPGNTIYF. CDR3 bases: TGCAGCGGGCGCGGGCCTGGAAACACCATATATTTT.

In its sample, this clonotype was seen many times. V and J are TRBV7-6 and TRBJ1-2; 9 bases agree with TRBD1. V gave up 0 bases and J gave up 0 bases; unmatched junction bases: 5. The CDR3 sequence is 17 residues long. Germline loops: CDR1 SGHVS, CDR2 FNYEAQ. Here the CDR3 reads CASSLAPGTGTNYGYTF. As DNA, the CDR3 is TGTGCCAGCAGCTTAGCCCCCGGGACAGGGACTAACTATGGCTACACCTTC.

Comment on this clonotype: The germline gene is not matched at one end of the junction; a read error may be the cause. The rearrangement uses TRBV5-1 and TRBJ2-2, with 8 bases lining up with TRBD2. Germline V CDR1 and CDR2: SGHRS, YFSETQ. The CDR3 sequence is 13 residues long. In nucleotides, the CDR3 is TGCACCAGCTCTAATAGCGGGACTGGGGAGCTGTTTTTT. Its protein is CTSSNSGTGELFF.

This clonotype was found many times. The rearrangement links TRBV29-1 to TRBJ2-7; unclear D gene. Trimming stripped 8 bases from V and 0 bases from J, with 11 bases between. There are 12 residues in the CDR3. Germline loops: CDR1 SQVTM, CDR2 ANQGSEA. For the CDR3, the DNA is TGCAGCTTCGACGACAACTCCTACGAGCAGTACTTC. Its translation is CSFDDNSYEQYF.

This chain uses TRBV5-5 with TRBJ1-5; D is possibly TRBD1 (6 bases). The ends were cut back, 5 bases at V and 3 bases at J, with 15 bases in the middle. Germline V gene sequence: CDR1 SGHKS, CDR2 YYEKEE (reference sequence). The CDR3 length is 15 residues. The DNA for the CDR3 is TGTGCCAGCAGTAGGGCCTGGGGGCTCAATCAGCCCCAGCATTTT. Its translation: CASSRAWGLNQPQHF.

The sample holds many counts of this clonotype. J is TRBJ1-1 and V is TRBV7-3, with D possibly matching TRBD1 (5 bases). This CDR3 has 15 residues. The V gene lost 4 bases and the J gene lost 2 bases, with 14 bases spanning the gap. Germline V gives CDR1 SGHTA, CDR2 FQGTGA. The DNA of the CDR3 is TGTGCCAGCAGCTCGCGTGGCGGGGGAAACACTGAAGCTTTCTTT. Its protein is CASSSRGGGNTEAFF.

At least ten counts were recorded for this clonotype. The chain joins TRBV20-1 to TRBJ2-7, with TRBD1 matching 9 bases. V trimming: 0 bases; J trimming: 0 bases; junction bases outside the gene matches: 3. The CDR3 sequence is 15 residues long. Germline assignment: CDR1 DFQATT and CDR2 SNEGSKA (reference sequence). The CDR3 protein is CSARDGDRASYEQYF. In DNA form, the CDR3 reads TGCAGTGCTAGAGATGGGGACAGGGCCTCCTACGAGCAGTACTTC.

This clonotype has only a few counts. The chain joins TRBV28 to TRBJ2-5, with D perhaps TRBD1 or TRBD2 (6 bases each). Germline V gene data show CDR1 as MDHEN and CDR2 as SYDVKM. The CDR3 length is 14 residues. V gave up 8 bases and J gave up 9 bases, with 22 bases separating them. CDR3 sequence (DNA): TGTGCCAGCTTTGCCGGGGGCTCACAGGGAGCCCAGTACTTC. Amino acid sequence: CASFAGGSQGAQYF.

This clonotype has ten or more counts. For the CDR3, the DNA is TGTGCCAGCAGCTTAGAATGGGGCAGGACTAATCAGCCCCAGCATTTT. Its protein is CASSLEWGRTNQPQHF. The genes are TRBV7-2 and TRBJ1-5, with D possibly TRBD1 on 5 matching bases. This CDR3 region has 16 residues. Germline CDR1 SGHTA, CDR2 FQGNSA. V shed 1 base and J shed 4 bases, with 14 bases lying between them.

The V and J genes are TRBV2 and TRBJ1-5; 11 positions agree with TRBD1. The CDR3 runs 14 residues. V lost 2 bases to trimming and J lost 9 bases; unmatched junction nucleotides: 3. Germline V gene sequence: CDR1 SNHLY, CDR2 FYNNEI. Here the CDR3 DNA reads TGTGCCAGCAGTGAACGGACAGGGGGCACGCCCCAGCATTTT. This gives the protein CASSERTGGTPQHF.

There are many counts of this clonotype. This chain joins TRBV25-1 and TRBJ2-1; possibly TRBD2 for D (5 bases). The germline V gene encodes CDR1 MGHDK and CDR2 SYGVNS. CDR3 length: 14 residues. V lost 2 bases to trimming and J lost 7 bases, with 12 bases between them. CDR3 sequence reads: CASSEVGRGNEQFF. In DNA, the CDR3 is TGTGCCAGCAGTGAAGTGGGGAGAGGGAATGAGCAGTTCTTC.

In this sample, this clonotype turned up many times. The V call is TRBV6-6, the J call TRBJ1-4; no definite D call. CDR3 length: 14 amino acids. V was cut by 2 bases and J by 4 bases, with 8 bases left in between. Germline V gene data show CDR1 as MNHNY and CDR2 as SVGAGI (reference sequence). CDR3 in amino acids: CASSYLQDNEKLFF. In DNA, the CDR3 is TGTGCCAGCAGTTACCTGCAGGATAATGAAAAACTGTTTTTT.

This clonotype was counted ten times or more. The chain combines TRBV7-6 with TRBJ1-5, with D possibly being TRBD1 (5 bases). Trimming took 5 bases from V and 0 from J, leaving 14 bases between them. This CDR3 spans 16 amino acids. Germline-derived CDR1 and CDR2 are SGHVS and FNYEAQ. CDR3 sequence (DNA): TGTGCCAGCAGCCCCGGACATACCGATAGCAATCAGCCCCAGCATTTT. Its protein is CASSPGHTDSNQPQHF. The variable domain in full, completed from reference TRBV7-6 and TRBJ1-5, reads GAGVSQSPRYKVTKRGQDVALRCDPISGHVSLYWYRQALGQGPEFLTYFNYEAQQDKSGLPNDRFSAERPEGSISTLTIQRTEQRDSAMYRCASSPGHTDSNQPQHFGDGTRLSIL.

J is TRBJ2-3 and V is TRBV30; D gene unclear. The CDR3 spans 15 residues. Germline V gene lookup returns CDR1 GTSNPN and CDR2 SVGIG (reference sequence). Trimming stripped 2 bases from V and 2 bases from J, with 14 bases between. CDR3: CAWSNGPHVTDTQYF. CDR3 bases: TGTGCCTGGAGTAATGGACCGCACGTCACAGATACGCAGTATTTT.

This clonotype occurred many times. The chain is built from TRBV4-2 and TRBJ2-5; D is unresolved. CDR1 is LGHNA and CDR2 is YNFKEQ in the germline V gene. Trimming cost V 3 bases and J 1 base, with 9 bases left between them. The CDR3 has 14 amino acids. As DNA, the CDR3 is TGTGCCAGCAGCCAGACCCTTGGCCAAGAGACCCAGTACTTC. This sequence encodes CASSQTLGQETQYF.

This clonotype was seen repeatedly, ten times or more. The rearrangement links TRBV21-1 to TRBJ2-5. TRBV21-1 is flagged as a pseudogene. CDR3 length equals 13 residues. CDR3 sequence (DNA): TGTGCCAGCACCAAGCCTAGACAAGAGACCCAGTACTTC. Its translation is CASTKPRQETQYF.

This clonotype was picked up many times. The genes are TRBV5-1 and TRBJ2-7; TRBD1 might be the D (6 bases). The CDR3 totals 15 residues. Germline values: CDR1 SGHRS, CDR2 YFSETQ. The V and J ends lost 4 bases and 0 bases respectively, with 14 bases between them. CDR3 residues: CASSDLQGNSYEQYF. The CDR3 DNA reads as TGCGCCAGCAGCGACCTACAGGGTAACTCCTACGAGCAGTACTTC.

This clonotype showed up many times. The genes are TRBV11-2 and TRBJ2-2, with D unclear. CDR3 size: 13 residues. V was trimmed by 5 bases and J by 1 base, leaving 5 bases between them. CDR1 and CDR2 (germline): SGHAT, FQNNGV. CDR3 protein: CASSTRNTGELFF. The CDR3 DNA is TGTGCCAGCAGCACAAGGAACACCGGGGAGCTGTTTTTT.

In its sample, this clonotype was seen many times. This rearrangement joins TRBV7-6 to TRBJ2-2, with TRBD1 identical over 8 bases. Germline assignment: CDR1 SGHVS and CDR2 FNYEAQ. V gave up 5 bases and J gave up 0 bases; unmatched junction bases: 11. The CDR3 is 18 residues long. CDR3 amino acids: CASSGSAGGNANTGELFF. As DNA, the CDR3 is TGTGCCAGCAGCGGGAGCGCAGGGGGCAACGCGAACACCGGGGAGCTGTTTTTT.

This clonotype was recorded many times. The gene calls are TRBV20-1 and TRBJ1-6, with D maybe TRBD1 (5 bases). The germline gives CDR1 DFQATT, CDR2 SNEGSKA (reference sequence). CDR3 length: 13 amino acids. The ends were cut back, 8 bases at V and 7 bases at J, with 15 bases in the middle. CDR3 amino acids: CSPGGEVNSPLHF. DNA of the CDR3: TGCAGTCCCGGGGGAGAAGTAAATTCACCCCTCCACTTT.

This clonotype has more than one count but fewer than ten. The genes are TRBV20-1 and TRBJ2-2, with 7 positions matching TRBD2. Per germline, CDR1 DFQATT and CDR2 SNEGSKA (reference sequence). The CDR3 is 17 amino acids. For the CDR3, the DNA is TGCAGCGCATGGCGATCCCGCGGGAGTACAAACACCGGGGAGCTGTTTTTT. Translation: CSAWRSRGSTNTGELFF.

The rearrangement links TRBV12-3 or TRBV12-4 to TRBJ2-1; D unclear. CDR3 length equals 17 residues. Trimming pared 2 bases from V and 3 bases from J, leaving 17 bases between. The CDR3 here is CASSLPSLRAFYNEQFF. CDR3 DNA sequence: TGTGCCAGCAGTTTACCCTCTCTACGGGCCTTCTACAATGAGCAGTTCTTC.

This clonotype was counted at least ten times. CDR3 in DNA: TGTGCCAGCAGCCCAGGGCTTGGAACCGGGGAGCTGTTTTTT. It is translated as CASSPGLGTGELFF. The genes are TRBV12-3 or TRBV12-4 and TRBJ2-2; D is perhaps TRBD1 (5 bases). CDR3 length: 14 amino acids. Deletions cut 6 bases from V and 5 bases from J, with 13 bases between.

This clonotype showed up many times. V gene TRBV28 combines with J gene TRBJ1-1; no definite D call. Germline V gene lookup returns CDR1 MDHEN and CDR2 SYDVKM. The length of the CDR3 is 12 residues. V was clipped by 5 bases and J by 10 bases, with 14 bases between them. This CDR3 is CASSPPHLGAFF. CDR3 in DNA: TGTGCCAGCAGTCCCCCACATCTGGGAGCTTTCTTT.

This clonotype was seen repeatedly, ten times or more. This chain connects TRBV20-1 to TRBJ2-3; 8 nucleotides agree with TRBD2. Trimming took 5 bases from V and 0 from J; bases not matched to a gene: 7. The CDR3 has 15 amino acids. From germline, CDR1 is DFQATT and CDR2 SNEGSKA (reference sequence). The CDR3 bases are TGCAGTGCTGCCCCGACTAGCGCTAGCACAGATACGCAGTATTTT. Translated, it gives CSAAPTSASTDTQYF.

This clonotype appeared many times. The chain links TRBV6-2 or TRBV6-3 to TRBJ2-3; 10 bases line up with TRBD2. The CDR3 runs to 18 residues. Trimming cost V 2 bases and J 0 bases; bases outside gene matches: 8. Germline-derived CDR1 and CDR2 are MNHEY and SVGEGT. CDR3 region: CASSYRPGLAFSTDTQYF. For the CDR3, the DNA is TGTGCCAGCAGTTACCGCCCGGGACTAGCGTTCAGCACAGATACGCAGTATTTT.

At least ten counts were recorded for this clonotype. This chain connects TRBV7-2 to TRBJ1-5, with TRBD1 identical over 8 bases. J lost 6 bases, V lost 5 bases, and 9 bases had no gene match. The CDR3 has 15 residues. Germline V gives CDR1 SGHTA, CDR2 FQGNSA. CDR3 coding DNA: TGTGCCAGCAGCCCGACAGGGGACGACCCTCAGCCCCAGCATTTT. Residues: CASSPTGDDPQPQHF.

Only a few counts were recorded for this clonotype. The chain employs TRBV6-5 and TRBJ2-7, with 9 nucleotides matching TRBD1. Trimming took 1 base from V and 3 from J; bases not matched to a gene: 4. The CDR3 extends over 15 amino acids. Germline V gene sequence: CDR1 MNHEY, CDR2 SVGAGI. CDR3 amino acids: CASSYFPTGGYEQYF. The CDR3 DNA is TGTGCCAGCAGTTACTTTCCGACAGGGGGCTACGAGCAGTACTTC.

The chain carries TRBV20-1 and TRBJ2-1; 11 positions agree with TRBD2. This CDR3 is 15 amino acids long. CDR1 is DFQATT, CDR2 SNEGSKA, per germline (reference sequence). V was pared by 3 bases and J by 3 bases, with 4 bases of the junction left unmatched. The CDR3 spells CSARGTSGHYNEQFF. Here the CDR3 DNA reads TGCAGTGCTAGGGGGACTAGCGGACACTACAATGAGCAGTTCTTC.